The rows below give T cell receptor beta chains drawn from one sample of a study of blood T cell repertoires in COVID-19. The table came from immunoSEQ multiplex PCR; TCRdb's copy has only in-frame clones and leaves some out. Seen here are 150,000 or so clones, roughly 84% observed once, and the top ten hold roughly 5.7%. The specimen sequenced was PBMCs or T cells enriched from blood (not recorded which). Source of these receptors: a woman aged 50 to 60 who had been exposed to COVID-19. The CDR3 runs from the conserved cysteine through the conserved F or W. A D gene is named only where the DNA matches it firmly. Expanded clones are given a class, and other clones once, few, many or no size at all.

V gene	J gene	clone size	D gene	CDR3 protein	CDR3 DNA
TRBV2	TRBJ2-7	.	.	CASSDRDTTYEQYF	TGTGCCAGCAGTGACCGGGACACAACCTACGAGCAGTACTTC
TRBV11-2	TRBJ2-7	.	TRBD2	CASSPSGRIAYEQYF	TGTGCCAGCAGCCCTAGCGGGAGAATCGCCTACGAGCAGTACTTC
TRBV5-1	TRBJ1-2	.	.	CASSIFQGSHGYTF	TGCGCCAGCAGCATTTTCCAGGGTAGCCATGGCTACACCTTC
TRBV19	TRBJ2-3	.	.	CASTNRGGTDTQYF	TGTGCCAGTACCAATAGGGGGGGGACAGATACGCAGTATTTT
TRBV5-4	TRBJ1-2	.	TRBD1	CAGHLTGVYGYTF	TGTGCCGGACACTTGACAGGGGTTTATGGCTACACCTTC
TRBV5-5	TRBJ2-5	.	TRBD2	CASNIAGVETQYF	TGTGCCAGCAATATAGCGGGAGTTGAGACCCAGTACTTC
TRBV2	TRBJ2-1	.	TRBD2	CASNKLAVSYNEQFF	TGTGCCAGCAACAAACTAGCGGTATCCTACAATGAGCAGTTCTTC
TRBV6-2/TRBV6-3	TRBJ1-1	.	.	CASSPDIRRTEAFF	TGTGCCAGCAGTCCGGACATCAGAAGGACTGAAGCTTTCTTT
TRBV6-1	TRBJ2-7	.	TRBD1	CASSDLTGTDLGYF	TGTGCCAGCAGTGACCTAACCGGGACAGACTTGGGGTACTTC
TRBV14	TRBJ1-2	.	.	CASSQEAYGYTF	TGTGCCAGCAGCCAAGAGGCTTATGGCTACACCTTC
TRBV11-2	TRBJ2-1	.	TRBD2	CASSSGGWEFF	TGTGCCAGCAGCTCCGGGGGGTGGGAGTTCTTC
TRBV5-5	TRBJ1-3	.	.	CASSLMGPSGNTIYF	TGTGCCAGCAGCTTGATGGGGCCTAGTGGAAACACCATATATTTT
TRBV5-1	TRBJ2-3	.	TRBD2	CASSRRLAGGGDTQYF	TGCGCCAGCAGTCGAAGACTAGCGGGGGGAGGAGATACGCAGTATTTT
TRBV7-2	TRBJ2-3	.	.	CASSLGGDANTQYF	TGTGCCAGCAGCTTAGGAGGTGACGCCAATACGCAGTATTTT
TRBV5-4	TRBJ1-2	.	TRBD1	CASSLGGQGDYGYTF	TGTGCCAGCAGCTTGGGTGGGCAGGGGGACTATGGCTACACCTTC
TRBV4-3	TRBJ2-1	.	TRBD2	CASSQDSGSSYNEQFF	TGCGCCAGCAGCCAAGATAGCGGGAGCTCCTACAATGAGCAGTTCTTC
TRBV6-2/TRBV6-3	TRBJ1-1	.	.	CASSYTRVSEAFF	TGTGCCAGCAGTTACACCAGGGTAAGTGAAGCTTTCTTT
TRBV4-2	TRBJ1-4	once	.	CASSQDVLEKLFF	TGTGCCAGCAGCCAAGATGTTCTGGAAAAACTGTTTTTT
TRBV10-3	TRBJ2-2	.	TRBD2	CAISESSSGVTGELFF	TGTGCCATCAGTGAGTCCTCTAGCGGGGTAACCGGGGAGCTGTTTTTT
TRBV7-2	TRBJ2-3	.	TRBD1	CASSPGQGVLTDTQYF	TGTGCCAGCAGCCCGGGACAGGGGGTTCTAACAGATACGCAGTATTTT
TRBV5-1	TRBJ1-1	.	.	CASSLDSLNTEAFF	TGCGCCAGCAGCTTGGACAGTTTGAACACTGAAGCTTTCTTT
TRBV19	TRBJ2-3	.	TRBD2	CASSTSSGSTDTQYF	TGTGCCAGTAGTACCTCTAGCGGCAGCACAGATACGCAGTATTTT
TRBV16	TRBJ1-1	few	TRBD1	CASSLDRDWAFF	TGTGCCAGCAGCCTGGACAGGGACTGGGCTTTCTTT
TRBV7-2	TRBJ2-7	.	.	CASSLHLDSSYEQYF	TGTGCCAGCAGCTTACACCTCGACAGTTCCTACGAGCAGTACTTC
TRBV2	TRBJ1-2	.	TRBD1	CASSEARDRGNYGYTF	TGTGCCAGCAGTGAAGCGCGGGACAGGGGTAACTATGGCTACACCTTC
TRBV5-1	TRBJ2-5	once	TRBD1	CASSFRTGSETQYF	TGCGCCAGCAGCTTCAGGACAGGGAGTGAGACCCAGTACTTC
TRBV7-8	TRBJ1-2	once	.	CASSSRWGGGYGYTF	TGTGCCAGCAGCTCGAGGTGGGGGGGTGGCTATGGCTACACCTTC
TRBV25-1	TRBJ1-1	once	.	CASSLVGQTEAFF	TGTGCCAGCAGTCTCGTGGGGCAGACTGAAGCTTTCTTT
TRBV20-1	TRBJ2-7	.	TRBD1	CSAKTGSEQYF	TGCAGTGCCAAGACAGGGAGCGAGCAGTACTTC
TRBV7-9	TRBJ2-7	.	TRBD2	CASSRTSGSYEQYF	TGTGCCAGCAGCCGGACTAGCGGTAGCTACGAGCAGTACTTC
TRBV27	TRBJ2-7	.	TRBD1	CASRNTGAYEQYF	TGTGCCAGCAGAAACACAGGGGCGTACGAGCAGTACTTC
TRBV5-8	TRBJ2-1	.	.	CASSAQVGRLSSYNEQFF	TGTGCCAGCAGCGCTCAGGTTGGGCGTTTAAGCTCCTACAATGAGCAGTTCTTC
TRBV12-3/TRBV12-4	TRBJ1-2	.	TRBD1	CASSRDSQLYTF	TGTGCCAGCAGTCGGGACAGTCAACTCTACACCTTC
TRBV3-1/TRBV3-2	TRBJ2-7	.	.	CASSPAFRQSYEQYF	TGTGCCAGCAGCCCGGCCTTTCGACAGTCCTACGAGCAGTACTTC
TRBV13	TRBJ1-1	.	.	CASSLRGNTEAFF	TGTGCCAGCAGCTTAAGGGGTAACACTGAAGCTTTCTTT
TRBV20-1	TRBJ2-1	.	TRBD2	CSASILAGGNEQFF	TGCAGTGCTAGTATACTAGCGGGAGGCAATGAGCAGTTCTTC
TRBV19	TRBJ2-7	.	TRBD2	CASRTSGGYEQYF	TGTGCCAGCCGGACTAGCGGGGGGTACGAGCAGTACTTC
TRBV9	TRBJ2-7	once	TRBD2	CASSLAGANEQYF	TGTGCCAGCAGCCTAGCGGGAGCGAACGAGCAGTACTTC
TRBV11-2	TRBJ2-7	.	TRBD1	CASSPRQIRTGEYEQYF	TGTGCCAGCAGCCCCCGCCAAATTCGGACAGGGGAGTACGAGCAGTACTTC